These 30 T cell receptor beta chains were sequenced from one sample in a study of T cell responses to AZD1222 COVID-19 vaccine. Sequencing was performed with immunoSEQ multiplex PCR; in TCRdb, only in-frame clones are kept and a portion is missing. This sample has approximately 150,000 clones, with around nine tenths found just once. The sample here was peripheral blood, taken on day 0 of AZD1222 vaccination. Receptors were obtained from an adult in good health.

The rearrangement links TRBV5-6 to TRBJ1-6; tentative D call: TRBD1 (5 bases). The CDR3 extends over 15 amino acids. The germline gives CDR1 SGHDT, CDR2 YYEEEE. The germline V and J ends were trimmed by 4 bases and 8 bases, with 16 bases remaining between them. DNA for the CDR3: TGTGCCAGCAGCCCGTCCACCAGGGCTGATTCACCCCTCCACTTT. Translation gives CASSPSTRADSPLHF.

This chain joins TRBV15 and TRBJ2-7; TRBD2 agrees at 9 bases. From germline, CDR1 is LNHNV and CDR2 YYDKDF (reference sequence). The junction had 10 bases not matched to a gene; V was cut back by 6 bases and J by 7 bases. The CDR3 runs 14 residues. The CDR3 DNA is TGTGCCACCAGTCTTGCAGCGGGAGGTCAAGAGCAGTACTTC. Its translation: CATSLAAGGQEQYF.

The chain is built from TRBV11-1 and TRBJ2-3; 7 nucleotides align to TRBD1. J was trimmed by 3 bases and V by 5 bases; bases with no gene match: 11. The CDR3 covers 16 residues. CDR1 and CDR2 (germline): SGHAT, FQDESV (reference sequence). Here the CDR3 reads CASSLLTGIMTDTQYF. The DNA of the CDR3 is TGTGCCAGCAGCCTTCTGACAGGGATTATGACAGATACGCAGTATTTT.

The chain combines TRBV6-1 with TRBJ1-2; TRBD1 aligns across 8 bases. Germline loops: CDR1 MNHNS, CDR2 SASEGT. V dropped 0 bases and J dropped 7; count of bases not matched to a gene: 7. The CDR3 contains 15 residues. CDR3 coding DNA: TGTGCCAGCAGTGAAGCAGCAGGGGGCAAAAGTGGCTACACCTTC. This translates into CASSEAAGGKSGYTF.

The chain has TRBV5-1 and TRBJ2-3, with D possibly being TRBD1 (5 bases). CDR3 size: 13 residues. CDR1 SGHRS and CDR2 YFSETQ come from the germline V gene. V was pared by 0 bases and J by 4 bases, with 6 bases between. The CDR3 is CASSLVGADTQYF. For the CDR3, the DNA is TGCGCCAGCAGCTTGGTAGGGGCAGATACGCAGTATTTT.

The V call is TRBV30, the J call TRBJ1-1; D gene uncertain. The V and J ends lost 2 bases and 7 bases respectively, with 8 bases between them. The CDR3 is 11 amino acids. Germline V gene lookup returns CDR1 GTSNPN and CDR2 SVGIG (reference sequence). CDR3 nucleotide sequence: TGTGCCTGGAGTACACTGTTTGAAGCTTTCTTT. This translates into CAWSTLFEAFF.

This chain joins TRBV12-3 or TRBV12-4 and TRBJ1-2; D unclear. This CDR3 has 13 amino acids. Trimming left V 6 bases short and J 4 bases short, with 12 bases between. CDR3 amino acids: CASSAPTGYGYTF. CDR3 nucleotide sequence: TGTGCCAGCAGCGCCCCCACCGGCTATGGCTACACCTTC.

Remarks on this clone: At the DNA level, this CDR3 is encoded by other sequences in the same sample as well. The chain recombines TRBV2 with TRBJ1-1; D unresolved. Per germline, CDR1 SNHLY and CDR2 FYNNEI. V dropped 8 bases and J dropped 0 bases, with 4 bases sitting between them. There are 11 residues in the CDR3. The CDR3 DNA reads as TGTGCCAGCCGGGTGAACACTGAAGCTTTCTTT. It is translated as CASRVNTEAFF.

The V call is TRBV5-8, the J call TRBJ2-7; D gene ambiguous. Germline CDR1 SGHTS, CDR2 YDEGEE. This CDR3 comprises 14 residues. V was shortened by 0 bases and J by 3 bases, with 10 bases between the two germline ends. CDR3 loop: CASSLAARVYEQYF. CDR3 in DNA: TGTGCCAGCAGCTTGGCCGCTAGAGTCTACGAGCAGTACTTC.

The rearrangement uses TRBV5-1 and TRBJ2-5; D unresolved. The germline CDR1 and CDR2 sequences are SGHRS and YFSETQ. Deletions cut 0 bases from V and 2 bases from J, with 5 bases between. The CDR3 sequence is 13 residues long. This chain's CDR3 is CASSLGLQETQYF. Written as DNA, the CDR3 is TGCGCCAGCAGCTTGGGACTGCAAGAGACCCAGTACTTC.

The CDR3 here is CASSEGQYEQYF. DNA for the CDR3: TGTGCCAGCTCCGAGGGACAGTACGAGCAGTACTTC. The chain links TRBV18 to TRBJ2-7, with TRBD1 identical over 7 bases. Germline lookup yields CDR1 KGHSH and CDR2 LQKENI. This CDR3 region has 12 residues. V gave up 6 bases and J gave up 4 bases; unmatched junction bases: 3.

CDR3 in DNA: TGTGCCAGCAGTTACGTGGAAGAGACCCAGTACTTC. Translated: CASSYVEETQYF. The chain carries TRBV6-5 and TRBJ2-5; D remains ambiguous. The CDR3 length is 12 residues. In germline, CDR1 is MNHEY, CDR2 SVGAGI. Trimming left V 2 bases short and J 3 bases short, with 4 bases between.

The gene calls are TRBV6-5 and TRBJ1-5, with D maybe TRBD1 (5 bases). CDR1 and CDR2 (germline): MNHEY, SVGAGI. The CDR3 has 13 amino acids. The V and J ends lost 4 bases and 6 bases respectively, with 10 bases between them. CDR3 sequence (DNA): TGTGCCAGCAGTTTGGACATTAGTCAGCCCCAGCATTTT. Amino acid sequence: CASSLDISQPQHF.

This clone was observed once. The CDR3 spells CASSYSNSKGYNEQFF. The CDR3, as DNA: TGTGCCAGCAGTTACTCGAATTCGAAAGGGTACAATGAGCAGTTCTTC. The chain carries TRBV6-6 and TRBJ2-1, with D hard to call. The CDR3 sequence is 16 residues long. Germline assignment: CDR1 MNHNY and CDR2 SVGAGI (reference sequence). Trimming cost V 0 bases and J 4 bases, with 13 bases left between them.

The genes are TRBV5-1 and TRBJ2-1; the match to TRBD1 covers 9 bases. Germline values: CDR1 SGHRS, CDR2 YFSETQ. This CDR3 region has 16 residues. V trimming: 4 bases; J trimming: 6 bases; junction bases outside the gene matches: 11. Written as DNA, the CDR3 is TGCGCCAGCAGCGTTAAGACAGGGGGGTATGGCAATGAGCAGTTCTTC. Translated, it gives CASSVKTGGYGNEQFF.

The chain uses TRBV14 and TRBJ1-5, with 7 bases that match TRBD1. The trim removed 4 bases at V and 0 bases at J, leaving 12 bases unmatched. CDR1 and CDR2 from the germline V gene are SGHDN and FVKESK. There are 18 residues in the CDR3. The CDR3 DNA is TGTGCCAGCAGCCGAACAGGGGACCATCCTTATAGCAATCAGCCCCAGCATTTT. As protein: CASSRTGDHPYSNQPQHF.

The chain uses TRBV30 and TRBJ1-4; 9 bases are shared with TRBD1. The germline CDR1 and CDR2 sequences are GTSNPN and SVGIG (reference sequence). V gave up 5 bases and J gave up 7 bases; unmatched junction bases: 5. This CDR3 is built from 13 residues. CDR3 in amino acids: CAWLGQGSEKLFF. CDR3 in DNA: TGTGCCTGGCTCGGACAGGGGAGTGAAAAACTGTTTTTT.

The genes are TRBV3-1 (or the pseudogene TRBV3-2) and TRBJ1-1; D ambiguous. Trimming took 1 base from V and 7 from J, leaving 16 bases between them. The CDR3 is 15 residues long. Germline V CDR1 and CDR2: LGHDT, YNNKEL (reference sequence). CDR3 sequence (DNA): TGTGCCAGCAGCCAAGTTAATTCCCGGACCGGTGAAGCTTTCTTT. Amino acid sequence: CASSQVNSRTGEAFF.

The gene calls are TRBV24-1 and TRBJ2-1; 8 nucleotides match TRBD1. There are 15 residues in the CDR3. V was pared by 4 bases and J by 3 bases, with 4 bases of the junction left unmatched. Germline values: CDR1 KGHDR, CDR2 SFDVKD. Written as DNA, the CDR3 is TGTGCCACCAGTGAGCGGGACAGGAACTACAATGAGCAGTTCTTC. Amino acids: CATSERDRNYNEQFF.

This clone was detected a few times. The gene calls are TRBV12-3 or TRBV12-4 and TRBJ1-1; 7 bases line up with TRBD1. With 6 bases clipped from V and 1 base from J, the junction kept 2 bases outside the gene matches. The CDR3 runs to 13 residues. CDR3 loop: CASRGQRNTEAFF. In DNA form, the CDR3 reads TGTGCCAGCAGGGGACAGAGGAACACTGAAGCTTTCTTT.

This clone occurred a few times. Mismatch with germline at one junction end may stem from a read error. The rearrangement links TRBV7-6 to TRBJ2-7; D call uncertain. Germline V gene lookup returns CDR1 SGHVS and CDR2 FNYEAQ. This CDR3 is 13 amino acids long. This CDR3 reads CASSLARSDEQYF. The CDR3 DNA reads TGTGCCAGCAGCTTAGCCCGCTCCGACGAGCAGTACTTC. The variable domain in full, with the rest retrieved from reference TRBV7-6 and TRBJ2-7, is GAGVSQSPRYKVTKRGQDVALRCDPISGHVSLYWYRQALGQGPEFLTYFNYEAQQDKSGLPNDRFSAERPEGSISTLTIQRTEQRDSAMYRCASSLARSDEQYFGPGTRLTVT.

The V gene is TRBV5-6, the J gene TRBJ2-1; a weak D match, TRBD1 (5 bases). In germline, CDR1 is SGHDT, CDR2 YYEEEE. This CDR3 is built from 15 residues. Trimming cost V 5 bases and J 4 bases, with 16 bases left between them. CDR3 bases: TGTGCCAGCAGGTTTAACAGGAATCAGTACAATGAGCAGTTCTTC. As protein: CASRFNRNQYNEQFF.

V gene TRBV12-5 combines with J gene TRBJ2-2; TRBD2 agrees at 11 bases. V shed 1 base and J 7 bases; nucleotides not matched to a gene: 11. This CDR3 region has 18 residues. The germline gives CDR1 LGHNT, CDR2 FRNRAP. The CDR3 DNA reads TGTGCTAGTGGTTTGGGGACGGGACTAGCGGTTGGGGGCGGGGAGCTGTTTTTT. It encodes CASGLGTGLAVGGGELFF.

This clone was seen more than once but under ten times. This chain connects TRBV29-1 to TRBJ2-7, with 11 bases lining up with TRBD2. The V segment lost 7 bases and the J segment 3 bases; nucleotides outside the gene matches: 11. Germline V CDR1 and CDR2: SQVTM, ANQGSEA. The CDR3 is 15 residues long. The CDR3 sequence is CSAERTSGLYYEQYF. The CDR3 nucleotides read TGCAGCGCAGAACGGACTAGCGGGCTGTACTACGAGCAGTACTTC.

This clone was counted a few times. The chain carries TRBV6-1 and TRBJ2-1, with 10 bases fitting TRBD2. The V gene's germline CDR1 is MNHNS and CDR2 SASEGT. The V gene end was trimmed by 2 bases and the J gene end by 5 bases; junction bases not matched to a gene: 3. The CDR3 extends over 15 amino acids. The CDR3 spells CASSEWTSGDNEQFF. The CDR3 nucleotides read TGTGCCAGCAGTGAATGGACTAGCGGAGACAATGAGCAGTTCTTC.

The J gene is TRBJ1-5, the V gene TRBV4-1; D call uncertain. Germline CDR1 and CDR2: MGHRA and YSYEKL. The germline V and J ends were trimmed by 1 base and 0 bases, with 10 bases remaining between them. The CDR3 is made up of 16 amino acids. The CDR3 DNA follows: TGCGCCAGCAGCCAAGTCCTAGAATATAGCAATCAGCCCCAGCATTTT. This translates into CASSQVLEYSNQPQHF.

The chain recombines TRBV19 with TRBJ1-1, with D possibly matching TRBD1 (6 bases). The CDR3 extends over 15 amino acids. Trimming took 0 bases from V and 1 from J, leaving 9 bases between them. Germline assignment: CDR1 LNHDA and CDR2 SQIVND (reference sequence). CDR3 amino acids: CASSIDVGGNTEAFF. The DNA for the CDR3 is TGTGCCAGTAGTATAGATGTAGGGGGGAACACTGAAGCTTTCTTT.

The V and J genes are TRBV19 and TRBJ1-4, with 7 bases aligning to TRBD1. Germline V CDR1 and CDR2: LNHDA, SQIVND (reference sequence). Trimming at V came to 6 bases and at J to 8 bases, leaving 3 bases not matched to a gene. CDR3 length equals 12 residues. CDR3 amino acids: CASRAQGEKLFF. The CDR3 region has the DNA TGTGCCAGTAGAGCACAGGGGGAAAAACTGTTTTTT.

The chain employs TRBV5-1 and TRBJ2-7, with TRBD1 matching 7 bases. CDR3 length: 14 residues. The germline V gene has CDR1 SGHRS and CDR2 YFSETQ. The V gene end was trimmed by 0 bases and the J gene end by 4 bases; junction bases not matched to a gene: 4. This CDR3 reads CASSLGQGYYEQYF. The CDR3 nucleotides are TGCGCCAGCAGCTTGGGACAGGGATATTACGAGCAGTACTTC.

The chain carries TRBV19 and TRBJ1-2, with a weak D call TRBD1 (6 bases). Germline V gene lookup returns CDR1 LNHDA and CDR2 SQIVND (reference sequence). The CDR3 consists of 10 residues. Trimming took 8 bases from V and 8 from J, leaving 9 bases between them. CDR3 nucleotide sequence: TGTGCCAGTCACAGGGACGGCTACACCTTC. This encodes CASHRDGYTF.